The 32 T cell receptor beta chains below come from one sample, sequenced in a study of CD8+ T cells in alopecia areata. Isolated RNA was reverse transcribed into cDNA used as the sequencing template. Assay used: immunoSEQ multiplex PCR; TCRdb lists only in-frame clones, some missing. In the table there are hundreds of thousands of clones, about two thirds of which are singletons. The source material was CD4+ T cells sorted from blood, sampled at week 0. These receptors came from a human donor with alopecia areata.

The chain has TRBV29-1 and TRBJ1-2, with no clear D. CDR1 is SQVTM and CDR2 is ANQGSEA in the germline V gene. This CDR3 is 13 amino acids long. The V end was cut by 7 bases, the J end by 3 bases, with 15 bases between. The DNA of the CDR3 is TGCAGCGCCCGAGGAGGGCAGGACTATGGCTACACCTTC. It encodes CSARGGQDYGYTF.

V and J are TRBV4-3 and TRBJ2-5; D may correspond to TRBD1 or TRBD2 (5 bases each). Germline V gene sequence: CDR1 LGHNA, CDR2 YSLEER. The ends were cut back, 3 bases at V and 2 bases at J, with 10 bases in the middle. This CDR3 has 14 residues. The chain's CDR3 is CASSQTRGQETQYF. CDR3 coding DNA: TGCGCCAGCAGCCAGACGAGGGGACAAGAGACCCAGTACTTC.

This clone was seen only a few times. The sample carries other DNA sequences with the same CDR3. This chain uses TRBV29-1 with TRBJ2-2; no firm D call. V was trimmed by 6 bases and J by 1 base, leaving 9 bases between them. The CDR3 totals 13 residues. In germline, CDR1 is SQVTM, CDR2 ANQGSEA. The CDR3 spells CSVRTGNTGELFF. The CDR3 bases are TGCAGCGTCAGGACGGGGAACACCGGGGAGCTGTTTTTT.

V gene TRBV6-1 combines with J gene TRBJ2-1; 8 bases match TRBD1. With V trimmed by 4 bases and J by 12 bases, 11 bases remained unmatched. The CDR3 has 14 amino acids. Per germline, CDR1 MNHNS and CDR2 SASEGT. CDR3 sequence: CASSAWTGSGLQFF. In nucleotides, the CDR3 is TGTGCCAGCAGTGCCTGGACAGGGAGCGGGTTGCAGTTCTTC.

A word on this clone: Other DNA sequences in this specimen translate into the identical CDR3. The chain links TRBV7-9 to TRBJ1-2; D may be TRBD1 (5 bases). This CDR3 region has 12 residues. The germline V and J ends were trimmed by 6 bases and 4 bases, with 9 bases remaining between them. Germline assignment: CDR1 SEHNR and CDR2 FQNEAQ (reference sequence). CDR3 sequence (DNA): TGTGCCAGCAGTCAAGACAGCTATGGCTACACCTTC. Translating gives CASSQDSYGYTF. Based on the CDR3 plus reference TRBV7-9 and TRBJ1-2, the full variable domain is DTGVSQNPRHKITKRGQNVTFRCDPISEHNRLYWYRQTLGQGPEFLTYFQNEAQLEKSRLLSDRFSAERPKGSFSTLEIQRTEQGDSAMYLCASSQDSYGYTFGSGTRLTVV.

The J gene is TRBJ1-3, the V gene TRBV5-1, with a possible D match to TRBD1 (5 bases). The ends were cut back, 0 bases at V and 1 base at J, with 11 bases in the middle. CDR3 length: 16 residues. CDR1 is SGHRS, CDR2 YFSETQ, per germline. This CDR3 is CASSLAGRDSGNTIYF. In nucleotides, the CDR3 is TGCGCCAGCAGCTTGGCCGGCAGGGATTCTGGAAACACCATATATTTT.

CDR3 protein: CASSLTDRFYGYTF. For the CDR3, the DNA is TGTGCCAGCAGCCTAACGGACAGGTTCTATGGCTACACCTTC. The V call is TRBV5-6, the J call TRBJ1-2, with 7 bases matching TRBD1. The V and J ends lost 4 bases and 4 bases, in that order; junction bases with no gene match: 7. In germline, CDR1 is SGHDT, CDR2 YYEEEE. The CDR3 is 14 amino acids.

V gene TRBV30 combines with J gene TRBJ1-1; unclear D gene. There are 11 residues in the CDR3. Trimming shortened V by 4 bases and J by 5 bases, and 8 bases separated the two germline ends. Germline loops: CDR1 GTSNPN, CDR2 SVGIG (reference sequence). The CDR3: CAWTQETEAFF. As DNA, the CDR3 is TGTGCCTGGACCCAGGAAACTGAAGCTTTCTTT.

This chain connects TRBV7-3 to TRBJ2-6, with unresolved D. CDR3 length equals 13 residues. CDR1 SGHTA and CDR2 FQGTGA come from the germline V gene. V lost 6 bases and J lost 1, with 4 bases in between. DNA for the CDR3: TGTGCCAGCAGTCCTTCTGGGGCCAACGTCCTGACTTTC. Amino acids: CASSPSGANVLTF. The whole variable domain, remainder taken from reference TRBV7-3 and TRBJ2-6, is GAGVSQTPSNKVTEKGKYVELRCDPISGHTALYWYRQSLGQGPEFLIYFQGTGAADDSGLPNDRFFAVRPEGSVSTLKIQRTERGDSAVYLCASSPSGANVLTFGAGSRLTVL.

The gene calls are TRBV5-1 and TRBJ2-5; D is ambiguous. The CDR3 sequence is 15 residues long. The V end was cut by 0 bases, the J end by 1 base, with 10 bases between. Germline V lookup: CDR1 SGHRS, CDR2 YFSETQ. The CDR3 here is CASSLVIGPQETQYF. DNA for the CDR3: TGCGCCAGCAGCTTGGTTATCGGTCCCCAAGAGACCCAGTACTTC.

The chain carries TRBV7-2 and TRBJ2-7, with D possibly TRBD2 on 6 matching bases. The V gene's germline CDR1 is SGHTA and CDR2 FQGNSA. The CDR3 consists of 15 residues. Deletions cut 1 base from V and 7 bases from J, with 17 bases between. CDR3 protein: CASSLDNRPAGEQYF. The DNA of the CDR3 is TGTGCCAGCAGCTTAGATAATAGGCCCGCGGGAGAGCAGTACTTC.

With regard to this clone: This sample also contains other DNA sequences that code for the same CDR3. The CDR3 bases are TGTGCCAGCAGCCTGGCCGCGAATTCACCCCTCCACTTT. This codes for CASSLAANSPLHF. J is TRBJ1-6 and V is TRBV5-6; D ambiguous. The CDR3 spans 13 residues. V lost 4 bases and J 7 bases, leaving 9 bases between the germline ends. The germline V gene encodes CDR1 SGHDT and CDR2 YYEEEE.

The rearrangement joins TRBV29-1 to TRBJ2-3; D ambiguous. Per the germline V gene, CDR1 is SQVTM and CDR2 is ANQGSEA. V lost 8 bases and J 1 base, leaving 10 bases between the germline ends. CDR3 size: 12 residues. CDR3 loop: CSLLWGTDTQYF. CDR3 nucleotide sequence: TGCAGCCTATTGTGGGGCACAGATACGCAGTATTTT.

The chain is built from TRBV30 and TRBJ2-1; D is unclear. The ends were cut back, 2 bases at V and 7 bases at J, with 15 bases in the middle. This CDR3 has 14 residues. Germline CDR1 reads GTSNPN; CDR2 reads SVGIG (reference sequence). CDR3 DNA: TGTGCCTGGAGTCCTCCTCCCATGGGGAATGAGCAGTTCTTC. Protein product: CAWSPPPMGNEQFF.

V is TRBV5-6 and J is TRBJ1-6; 7 nucleotides match TRBD1. J was trimmed by 9 bases and V by 1 base; bases with no gene match: 10. Germline V lookup: CDR1 SGHDT, CDR2 YYEEEE. The CDR3 spans 16 residues. The CDR3 nucleotides are TGTGCCAGCAGCTTGTTGACAGGGACGGCCAGTTCACCCCTCCACTTT. Translated, it gives CASSLLTGTASSPLHF.

The rearrangement links TRBV30 to TRBJ2-2, with D perhaps matching TRBD2 (5 bases). CDR3 length equals 15 residues. The ends were cut back, 2 bases at V and 1 base at J, with 11 bases in the middle. Germline values: CDR1 GTSNPN, CDR2 SVGIG (reference sequence). In DNA form, the CDR3 reads TGTGCCTGGAGTCCCGAGGACTGGAACACCGGGGAGCTGTTTTTT. It codes for CAWSPEDWNTGELFF.

This chain joins TRBV6-5 and TRBJ1-6, with D possibly TRBD1 on 6 matching bases. This CDR3 contains 13 residues. V dropped 5 bases and J dropped 8 bases, with 10 bases sitting between them. Germline loops: CDR1 MNHEY, CDR2 SVGAGI. The CDR3 here is CASSGTKDSPLHF. CDR3 nucleotides: TGTGCCAGCAGTGGGACAAAGGATTCACCCCTCCACTTT.

V is TRBV30 and J is TRBJ2-7; the D gene could be TRBD1 or TRBD2 (5 bases each). V lost 0 bases and J lost 2, with 14 bases in between. From germline, CDR1 is GTSNPN and CDR2 SVGIG (reference sequence). The CDR3 has 15 residues. CDR3 in amino acids: CAWSVPRQGPYEQYF. CDR3 DNA sequence: TGTGCCTGGAGTGTCCCGCGGCAGGGACCCTACGAGCAGTACTTC.

This clone has more than one count but fewer than ten. The chain has TRBV29-1 and TRBJ2-7, with TRBD1 matching over 10 bases. The CDR3 has 15 residues. Unmatched junction bases numbered 11, after V lost 5 bases and J lost 4 bases. Germline CDR1 and CDR2: SQVTM and ANQGSEA. CDR3 sequence: CSVTKTGTGAYEQYF. The CDR3 DNA follows: TGCAGCGTTACCAAAACCGGGACAGGGGCATACGAGCAGTACTTC.

The chain links TRBV29-1 to TRBJ1-1, with 8 nucleotides matching TRBD1. Germline values: CDR1 SQVTM, CDR2 ANQGSEA. The CDR3 covers 10 residues. After removal of 7 bases from V and 7 bases from J, the junction contained 2 bases not matched to a gene. CDR3 amino acids: CSGGTGEAFF. The CDR3, as DNA: TGCAGCGGAGGGACAGGTGAAGCTTTCTTT.

This sequence joins TRBV30 and TRBJ1-1; 8 bases map to TRBD1. V was clipped by 7 bases and J by 10 bases; unmatched bases: 8. CDR1 GTSNPN and CDR2 SVGIG come from the germline V gene (reference sequence). The CDR3 contains 11 residues. CDR3: CAFDRGLLAFF. In DNA, the CDR3 is TGTGCCTTTGACAGGGGTCTGTTAGCTTTCTTT.

The chain links TRBV25-1 to TRBJ2-3; D is unresolved. Per germline, CDR1 MGHDK and CDR2 SYGVNS. Trimming took off 3 bases at V and 0 bases at J, with 7 bases between the two ends. The CDR3 consists of 14 residues. The CDR3 loop is CASSDRQSTDTQYF. The CDR3 bases are TGTGCCAGCAGTGATAGACAAAGCACAGATACGCAGTATTTT.

CDR3 region: CALEGGVPLNTEAFF. CDR3 in DNA: TGTGCCTTGGAAGGGGGGGTCCCGTTGAACACTGAAGCTTTCTTT. V gene TRBV30 combines with J gene TRBJ1-1, with D maybe TRBD1 (6 bases). This CDR3 is 15 amino acids long. The ends were cut back, 7 bases at V and 0 bases at J, with 18 bases in the middle. Per germline, CDR1 GTSNPN and CDR2 SVGIG (reference sequence).

About this clone itself: This specimen includes other DNA sequences encoding the same CDR3. The CDR3 loop is CAWSVSRTNYGYTF. CDR3 DNA: TGTGCCTGGAGTGTTTCCCGGACAAACTATGGCTACACCTTC. The rearrangement links TRBV30 to TRBJ1-2; D is perhaps TRBD1 (5 bases). The V gene lost 0 bases and the J gene lost 2 bases, with 10 bases spanning the gap. The CDR3 has 14 residues. The germline V gene has CDR1 GTSNPN and CDR2 SVGIG (reference sequence).

The chain has TRBV9 and TRBJ2-1; D unclear. This CDR3 has 14 residues. Trimming left V 0 bases short and J 0 bases short, with 4 bases between. Germline-derived CDR1 and CDR2 are SGDLS and YYNGEE. The CDR3 DNA reads TGTGCCAGCAGCGTAGGTGGCTCCTACAATGAGCAGTTCTTC. Protein sequence: CASSVGGSYNEQFF.

This clone was observed a single time. The J gene is TRBJ1-2, the V gene TRBV29-1; D might be TRBD1 (5 bases). V was pared by 6 bases and J by 6 bases, with 17 bases between. The CDR3 consists of 13 residues. Germline-derived CDR1 and CDR2 are SQVTM and ANQGSEA. CDR3 DNA: TGCAGCGTGGAAAGAGGAGGCAGGGATGGCTACACCTTC. Amino acids: CSVERGGRDGYTF.

V and J are TRBV15 and TRBJ2-1, with a weak D call TRBD1 (5 bases). This CDR3 is built from 14 residues. V lost 5 bases and J lost 6, with 14 bases in between. Germline lookup yields CDR1 LNHNV and CDR2 YYDKDF (reference sequence). The CDR3, as DNA: TGTGCCACCAGCGGCCGCAGGGTTTTCAATGAGCAGTTCTTC. As protein: CATSGRRVFNEQFF.

This clone was seen a few times. The gene calls are TRBV14 and TRBJ2-3; D is uncertain. Trimming cost V 10 bases and J 6 bases, with 11 bases left between them. The CDR3 is 11 amino acids. Germline V gene lookup returns CDR1 SGHDN and CDR2 FVKESK. The CDR3 loop is CATGPPDTQYF. The CDR3 nucleotides read TGTGCCACTGGACCTCCGGATACGCAGTATTTT.

The chain recombines TRBV4-3 with TRBJ1-1; 7 nucleotides match TRBD1. This CDR3 has 13 residues. The V and J ends lost 4 bases and 8 bases, in that order; junction bases with no gene match: 7. The germline V gene has CDR1 LGHNA and CDR2 YSLEER. The CDR3 spells CASSPQTGLEAFF. The CDR3, as DNA: TGCGCCAGCAGCCCGCAGACAGGGCTAGAAGCTTTCTTT.

This clone has just a few counts. The rearrangement links TRBV5-1 to TRBJ2-5; 7 positions agree with TRBD1. With 4 bases clipped from V and 4 bases from J, the junction kept 10 bases outside the gene matches. The CDR3 is made up of 15 amino acids. Looked up from germline, CDR1 is SGHRS and CDR2 is YFSETQ. CDR3 amino acids: CASSRLTGLGETQYF. The CDR3 DNA is TGCGCCAGCAGCCGCCTGACAGGGCTAGGAGAGACCCAGTACTTC.

The rearrangement joins TRBV7-9 to TRBJ2-1; D is ambiguous. This CDR3 contains 13 residues. CDR1 and CDR2 (germline): SEHNR, FQNEAQ (reference sequence). Trimming shortened V by 1 base and J by 4 bases, and 5 bases separated the two germline ends. CDR3 loop: CASSLDGYNEQFF. Here the CDR3 DNA reads TGTGCCAGCAGCTTAGACGGGTACAATGAGCAGTTCTTC.

The V and J genes are TRBV30 and TRBJ2-4; the D gene is possibly TRBD2 (6 bases). V shed 4 bases and J shed 1 base, with 8 bases lying between them. CDR3 length equals 13 residues. CDR1 and CDR2 from the germline V gene are GTSNPN and SVGIG (reference sequence). The CDR3 DNA reads TGTGCCTGGATGGCGGGGGCCAAAAACATTCAGTACTTC. Its protein product is CAWMAGAKNIQYF.